This T cell receptor (beta chain) was documented in a study of blood T cell repertoires in COVID-19. Study overall: From the United States, Italy and Spain came samples of acute and convalescent COVID-19.

Only in-frame clones appear in the TCRdb table, and some are missing; sequencing was by immunoSEQ multiplex PCR. Of 200,000 to 250,000 clones listed, 82% were seen once; the top ten hold less than 6%. J lost 2 bases, V lost 2 bases, and 4 bases had no gene match. The CDR3 consists of 16 residues. The germline V gene has CDR1 MNHEY and CDR2 SVGAGI. The gene calls are TRBV6-5 and TRBJ2-5; 11 nucleotides match TRBD1. The TCR was taken from a woman aged 70-85 years with COVID-19, enrolled during active disease. What was sequenced was peripheral blood. CDR3 nucleotides: TGTGCCAGCAGTTACGCGGGGACAGGGGGACAAGAGACCCAGTACTTC. Translating it yields CASSYAGTGGQETQYF.